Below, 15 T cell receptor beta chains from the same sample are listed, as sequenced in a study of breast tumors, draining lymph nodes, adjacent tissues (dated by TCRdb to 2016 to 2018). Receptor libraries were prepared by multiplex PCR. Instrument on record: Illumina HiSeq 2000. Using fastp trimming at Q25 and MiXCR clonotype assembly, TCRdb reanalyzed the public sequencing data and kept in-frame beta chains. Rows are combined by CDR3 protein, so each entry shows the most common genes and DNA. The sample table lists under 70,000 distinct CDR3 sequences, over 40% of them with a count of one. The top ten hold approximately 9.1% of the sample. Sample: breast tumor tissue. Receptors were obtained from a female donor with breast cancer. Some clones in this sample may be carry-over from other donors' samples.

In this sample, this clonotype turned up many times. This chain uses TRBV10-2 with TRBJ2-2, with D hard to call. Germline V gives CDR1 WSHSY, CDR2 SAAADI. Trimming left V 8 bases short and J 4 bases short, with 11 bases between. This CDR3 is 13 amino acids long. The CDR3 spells CASFETFTGELFF. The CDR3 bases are TGCGCCAGCTTCGAGACGTTCACCGGGGAGCTGTTTTTT.

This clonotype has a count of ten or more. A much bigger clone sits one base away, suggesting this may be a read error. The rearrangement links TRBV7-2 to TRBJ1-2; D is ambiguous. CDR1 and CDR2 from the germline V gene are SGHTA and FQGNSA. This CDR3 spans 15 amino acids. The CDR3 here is CASTNKPNIVNGYPF. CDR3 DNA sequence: TGTGCCAGCACCAATAAGCCTAACATAGTCAATGGCTACCCCTTC.

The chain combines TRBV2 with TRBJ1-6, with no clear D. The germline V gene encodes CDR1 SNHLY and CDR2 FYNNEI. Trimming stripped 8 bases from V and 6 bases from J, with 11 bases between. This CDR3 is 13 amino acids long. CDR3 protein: CASGLNGNSPLHF. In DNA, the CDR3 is TGTGCCAGCGGCCTAAACGGTAATTCACCCCTCCACTTT.

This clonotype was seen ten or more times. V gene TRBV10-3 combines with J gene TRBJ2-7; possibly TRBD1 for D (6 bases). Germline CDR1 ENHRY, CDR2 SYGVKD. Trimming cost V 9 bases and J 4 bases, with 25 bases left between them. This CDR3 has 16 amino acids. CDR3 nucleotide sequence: TGTGCCATTTCTCGGAAGGAGGAGACAGGCGAATACGAGCAGTACTTC. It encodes CAISRKEETGEYEQYF.

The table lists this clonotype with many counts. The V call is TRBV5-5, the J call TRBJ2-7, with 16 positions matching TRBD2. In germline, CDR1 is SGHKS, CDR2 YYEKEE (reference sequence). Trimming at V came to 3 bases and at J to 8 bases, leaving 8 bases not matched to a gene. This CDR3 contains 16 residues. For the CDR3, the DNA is TGTGCCAGCAGCTCCGGGACTAGCGGGAGGGCTGTGCAGCAGTACTTC. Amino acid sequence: CASSSGTSGRAVQQYF.

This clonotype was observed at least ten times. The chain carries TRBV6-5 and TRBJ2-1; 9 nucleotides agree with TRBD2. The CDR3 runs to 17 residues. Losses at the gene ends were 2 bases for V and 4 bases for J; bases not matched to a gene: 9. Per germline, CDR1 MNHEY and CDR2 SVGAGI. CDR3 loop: CASSYTPSSGTYNEQFF. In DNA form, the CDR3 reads TGTGCCAGCAGTTACACCCCTTCTAGCGGGACATACAATGAGCAGTTCTTC.

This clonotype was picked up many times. CDR3 sequence reads: CASFPGQGINEQYF. CDR3 DNA: TGTGCCAGCTTCCCGGGACAGGGGATCAACGAGCAGTACTTC. The chain uses TRBV5-6 and TRBJ2-7; the match to TRBD1 covers 10 bases. CDR1 is SGHDT, CDR2 YYEEEE, per germline. The length of the CDR3 is 14 residues. J was trimmed by 5 bases and V by 7 bases; bases with no gene match: 9. Full variable domain (missing parts from reference TRBV5-6 and TRBJ2-7): DAGVTQSPTHLIKTRGQQVTLRCSPKSGHDTVSWYQQALGQGPQFIFQYYEEEERQRGNFPDRFSGHQFPNYSSELNVNALLLGDSALYLCASFPGQGINEQYFGPGTRLTVT.

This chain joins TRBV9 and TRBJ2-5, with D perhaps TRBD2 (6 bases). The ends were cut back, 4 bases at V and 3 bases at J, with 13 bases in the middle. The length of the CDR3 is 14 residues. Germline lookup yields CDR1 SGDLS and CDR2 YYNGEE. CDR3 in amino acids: CASSLGTFKETQYF. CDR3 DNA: TGTGCCAGCAGCCTTGGGACTTTTAAAGAGACCCAGTACTTC.

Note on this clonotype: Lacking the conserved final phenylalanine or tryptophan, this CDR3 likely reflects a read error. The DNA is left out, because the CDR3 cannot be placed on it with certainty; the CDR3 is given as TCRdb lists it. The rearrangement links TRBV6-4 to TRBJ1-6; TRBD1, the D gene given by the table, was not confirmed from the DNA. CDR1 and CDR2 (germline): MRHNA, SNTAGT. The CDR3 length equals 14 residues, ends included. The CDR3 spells CASSEQGRGSPLHS.

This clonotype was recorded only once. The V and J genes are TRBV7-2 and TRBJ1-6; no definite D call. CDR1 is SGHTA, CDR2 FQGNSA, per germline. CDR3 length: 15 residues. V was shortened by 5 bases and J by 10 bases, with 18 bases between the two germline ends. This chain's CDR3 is CASSPRVEGGSPLHF. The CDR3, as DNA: TGTGCCAGCAGCCCCCGGGTGGAGGGCGGGTCACCCCTCCACTTT.

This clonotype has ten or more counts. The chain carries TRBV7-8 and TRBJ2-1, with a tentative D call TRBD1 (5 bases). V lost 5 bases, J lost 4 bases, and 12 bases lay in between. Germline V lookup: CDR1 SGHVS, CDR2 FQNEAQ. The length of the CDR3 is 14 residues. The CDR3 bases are TGTGCCAGCAGCCCCACCAGGGTTTACAATGAGCAGTTCTTC. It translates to CASSPTRVYNEQFF.

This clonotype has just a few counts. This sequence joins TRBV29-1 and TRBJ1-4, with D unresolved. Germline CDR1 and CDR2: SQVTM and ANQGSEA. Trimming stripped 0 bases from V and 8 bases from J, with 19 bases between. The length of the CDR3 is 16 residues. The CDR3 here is CSVEDLGLAGGEKLFF. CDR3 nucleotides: TGCAGCGTTGAAGATCTTGGGCTAGCGGGAGGGGAAAAACTGTTTTTT.

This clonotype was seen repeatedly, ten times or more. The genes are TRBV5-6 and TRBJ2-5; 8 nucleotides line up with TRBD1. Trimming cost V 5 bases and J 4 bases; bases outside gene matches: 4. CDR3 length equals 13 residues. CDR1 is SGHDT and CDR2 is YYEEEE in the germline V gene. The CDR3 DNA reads TGTGCCAGCAGATTGACAGGGGCAGAGACCCAGTACTTC. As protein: CASRLTGAETQYF.

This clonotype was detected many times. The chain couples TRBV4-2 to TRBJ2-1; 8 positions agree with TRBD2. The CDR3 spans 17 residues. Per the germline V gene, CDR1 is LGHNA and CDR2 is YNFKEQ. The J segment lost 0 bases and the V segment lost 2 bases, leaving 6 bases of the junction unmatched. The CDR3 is CASSQISGGISYNEQFF. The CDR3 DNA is TGTGCCAGCAGCCAAATAAGCGGGGGAATCTCCTACAATGAGCAGTTCTTC.

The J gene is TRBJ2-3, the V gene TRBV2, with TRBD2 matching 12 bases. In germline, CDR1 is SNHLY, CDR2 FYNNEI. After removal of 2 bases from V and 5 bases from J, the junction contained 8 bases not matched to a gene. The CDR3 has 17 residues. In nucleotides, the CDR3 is TGTGCCAGCAGTGAATTTCTAGCGGGGGGGCAGCAAGATACGCAGTATTTT. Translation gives CASSEFLAGGQQDTQYF.